This TCR beta chain is from a study of cytomegalovirus exposure and HLA in healthy donors. Study results and caveats: Association of a missense DCLRE1C variant with TCR beta V- and J-gene trimming was reported in a later analysis. Associated with HLA alleles at 0.05 false discovery rate in a later analysis were some 16,000 TCR beta sequences. Rarity characterized most TCR sequences, yet some public TCRs appeared in many donors.

Use of 60 Vbeta and 13 Jbeta primers characterized the PCR. Libraries were prepared by immunoSEQ multiplex PCR; TCRdb keeps only in-frame clonotypes and omits some of them. Among 150,000 to 200,000 clones listed, around 80% were seen once. The CDR3 spans 15 residues. Germline CDR1 is SGDLS and CDR2 is YYNGEE. Trimming pared 4 bases from V and 6 bases from J, leaving 17 bases between. As regards this clone: The antigen remains undetermined.

The sequencing sample was made of PBMCs. This chain joins TRBV9 and TRBJ2-1; tentative D call: TRBD1 (5 bases). This receptor was obtained from a man aged 35 to 55 in good health and CMV-seropositive. For the CDR3, the DNA is TGTGCCAGCAGCCTCAGTCGTAATGGGGCCAATGAGCAGTTCTTC. Translated, it gives CASSLSRNGANEQFF. The full variable domain, its missing parts supplied by reference TRBV9 and TRBJ2-1, is DSGVTQTPKHLITATGQRVTLRCSPRSGDLSVYWYQQSLDQGLQFLIQYYNGEERAKGNILERFSAQQFPDLHSELNLSSLELGDSALYFCASSLSRNGANEQFFGPGTRLTVL.